The T cell receptor (beta chain) described here comes from a study of blood T cell repertoires in COVID-19. In the study overall: Samples representing acute and convalescent COVID-19 were sourced from the United States, Italy and Spain. Sources were T cells, B-cell-depleted T cells, or PBMCs; the material itself was cDNA or gDNA.

How the authors handled the data: Reference gene primer amplification gave nucleated cell count estimates. The method was immunoSEQ multiplex PCR; TCRdb's version includes in-frame clones alone and lacks a portion of them. V and J calls and clone size follow that table, whereas D and trimming were derived from the DNA. The sample contains around 83,000 clones, around 89% of which appear only once. CDR1 and CDR2 from the germline V gene are SGHAT and FQNNGV. The CDR3 spans 15 residues. Trimming removed 4 bases at V and 2 bases at J, with 12 bases between. The sequence came from a man in his 70s with active or convalescent COVID-19. The sample consisted of peripheral blood. The chain has TRBV11-2 and TRBJ1-5, with D unresolved. The chain's CDR3 is CASSSGFLGNQPQHF. CDR3 in DNA: TGTGCCAGCAGCTCTGGTTTTTTAGGCAATCAGCCCCAGCATTTT. Complete variable domain (other parts from reference TRBV11-2 and TRBJ1-5): EAGVAQSPRYKIIEKRQSVAFWCNPISGHATLYWYQQILGQGPKLLIQFQNNGVVDDSQLPKDRFSAERLKGVDSTLKIQPAKLEDSAVYLCASSSGFLGNQPQHFGDGTRLSIL.